This record concerns one TCR beta chain sequence. The CDR3 runs to 13 residues. The J segment lost 8 bases and the V segment lost 6 bases, leaving 8 bases of the junction unmatched. In germline, CDR1 is LNHNV, CDR2 YYDKDF (reference sequence). The data were obtained in a study of blood T cell repertoires in COVID-19. The wider study: T cells, B-cell-depleted T cells, or PBMCs provided the cDNA or gDNA that served as material.

The data were produced by immunoSEQ multiplex PCR, yet TCRdb's version contains in-frame clones alone and is incomplete. The sample has about 190,000 clones, 65% to 80% seen once. The TCR was taken from a woman in her forties or fifties with acute or convalescent COVID-19. The chain joins TRBV15 to TRBJ1-2, with 8 nucleotides matching TRBD1. Sequencing was done on a sample of peripheral blood. The CDR3 DNA reads as TGTGCCACCAGTCATGGACAGGGTCGAGGCTACACCTTC. Its translation: CATSHGQGRGYTF.